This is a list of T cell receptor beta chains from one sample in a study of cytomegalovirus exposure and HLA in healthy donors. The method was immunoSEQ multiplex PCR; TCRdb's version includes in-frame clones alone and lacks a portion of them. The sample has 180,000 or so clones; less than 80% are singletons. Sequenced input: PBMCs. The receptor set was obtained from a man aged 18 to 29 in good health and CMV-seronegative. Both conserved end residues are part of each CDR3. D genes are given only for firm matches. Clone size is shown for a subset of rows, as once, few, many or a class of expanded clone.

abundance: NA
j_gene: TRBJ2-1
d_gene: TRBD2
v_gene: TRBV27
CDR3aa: CASSPGGRSGGLNNEQFF
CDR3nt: TGTGCCAGCAGCCCCGGGGGGCGCAGCGGGGGCCTAAACAATGAGCAGTTCTTC

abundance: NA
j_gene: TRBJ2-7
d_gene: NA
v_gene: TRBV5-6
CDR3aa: CASNEKGVSYEQYF
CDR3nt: TGTGCCAGCAACGAAAAAGGGGTCTCCTACGAGCAGTACTTC

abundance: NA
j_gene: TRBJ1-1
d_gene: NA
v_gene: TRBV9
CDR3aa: CASSANTNMNTEAFF
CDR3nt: TGTGCCAGCAGCGCCAACACGAACATGAACACTGAAGCTTTCTTT

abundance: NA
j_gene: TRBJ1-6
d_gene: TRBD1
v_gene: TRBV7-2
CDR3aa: CASSLVGQGVGSPLHF
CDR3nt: TGTGCCAGCAGCTTAGTTGGACAGGGGGTTGGGTCACCCCTCCACTTT

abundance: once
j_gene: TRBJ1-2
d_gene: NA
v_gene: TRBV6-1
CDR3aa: CASSVWLRGGYTF
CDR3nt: TGTGCCAGCAGTGTTTGGTTGCGCGGTGGCTACACCTTC

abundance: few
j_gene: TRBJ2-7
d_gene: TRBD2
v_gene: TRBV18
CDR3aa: CASSPSGSVTYEQYF
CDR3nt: TGTGCCAGCTCACCAAGCGGGAGCGTTACCTACGAGCAGTACTTC

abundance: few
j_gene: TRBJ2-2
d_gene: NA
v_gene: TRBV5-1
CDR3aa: CASSLPRGNTGELFF
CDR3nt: TGCGCCAGCAGCTTACCAAGGGGGAACACCGGGGAGCTGTTTTTT

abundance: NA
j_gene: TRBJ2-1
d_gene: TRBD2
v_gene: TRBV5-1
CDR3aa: CASSFPYTGGDSYNEQFF
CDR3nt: TGCGCCAGCAGCTTCCCCTATACGGGAGGCGACTCCTACAATGAGCAGTTCTTC

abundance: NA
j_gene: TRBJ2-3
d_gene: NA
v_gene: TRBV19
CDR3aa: CASSLPGPGGDTQYF
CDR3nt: TGTGCCAGTAGCCTACCAGGACCCGGGGGAGATACGCAGTATTTT

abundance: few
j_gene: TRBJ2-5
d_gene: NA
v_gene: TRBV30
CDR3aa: CAWRGEETQYF
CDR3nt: TGTGCCTGGAGGGGAGAAGAGACCCAGTACTTC

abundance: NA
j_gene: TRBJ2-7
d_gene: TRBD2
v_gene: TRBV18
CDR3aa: CASSPSFGGGAYEQYF
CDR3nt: TGTGCCAGCTCACCATCCTTTGGCGGGGGGGCCTACGAGCAGTACTTC

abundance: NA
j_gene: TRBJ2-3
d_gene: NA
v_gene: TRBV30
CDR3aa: CAYTRETDTQYF
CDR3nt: TGTGCCTACACCAGGGAAACAGATACGCAGTATTTT

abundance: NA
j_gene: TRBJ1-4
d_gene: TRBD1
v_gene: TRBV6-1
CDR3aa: CASSEAGGQASKLFF
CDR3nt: TGTGCCAGCAGTGAAGCCGGGGGACAGGCTTCGAAACTGTTTTTT

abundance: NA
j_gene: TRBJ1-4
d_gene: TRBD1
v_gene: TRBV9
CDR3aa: CASSASTGGWNEKLFF
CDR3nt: TGTGCCAGCAGCGCCTCAACAGGGGGATGGAATGAAAAACTGTTTTTT

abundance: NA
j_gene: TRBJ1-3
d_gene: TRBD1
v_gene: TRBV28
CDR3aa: CASSPTGAGNTIYF
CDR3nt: TGTGCCAGCAGTCCTACAGGGGCTGGAAACACCATATATTTT

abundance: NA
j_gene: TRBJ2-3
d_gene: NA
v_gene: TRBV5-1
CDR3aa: CASSAGQPSTDTQYF
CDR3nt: TGCGCCAGCAGCGCTGGACAGCCCAGCACAGATACGCAGTATTTT

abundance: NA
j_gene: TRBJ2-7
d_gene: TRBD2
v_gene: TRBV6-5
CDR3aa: CATSGLAGGLEQYF
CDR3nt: TGTGCCACCTCGGGACTAGCGGGGGGGCTTGAGCAGTACTTC